The T cell receptor (beta chain) under discussion was sequenced for a study of control samples from healthy donors and cancer patients. The table came from immunoSEQ multiplex PCR; TCRdb's copy has only in-frame clones and leaves some out. This repertoire shows more than 85,000 clones, about 81% found once; its top ten account for roughly 39%. Sample: PBMCs. The origin of this receptor is a man aged 65 to 85 with lung cancer.

DNA of the CDR3: TGTGCCAGCAGTGAAGCGTCGGCAGGGGTTGAGACCCAGTACTTC. Protein sequence: CASSEASAGVETQYF. The chain links TRBV6-1 to TRBJ2-5; possible D gene TRBD1, 6 bases. This CDR3 has 15 amino acids. Trimming left V 0 bases short and J 5 bases short, with 13 bases between. From germline, CDR1 is MNHNS and CDR2 SASEGT.